The following is a T cell receptor (beta chain) sequence with its context. Clinical history as reported by participants underpinned cohort assignment. Cohort 3 recovered donors had two negative PCRs, clearance, or symptom resolution. In the source study's methods: Amplification with reference gene primers provided the estimates of nucleated cell counts. Clones were read by immunoSEQ multiplex PCR, and TCRdb kept only the in-frame ones, dropping some. V and J calls and clone size are those listed in that table; D and trimming were worked out from the DNA. The table has some 350,000 clones, 87% seen once. CDR1 and CDR2 (germline): SGHDT, YYEEEE. Deletions cut 3 bases from V and 3 bases from J, with 16 bases between. CDR3 length equals 15 residues. This entry is derived from a study of blood T cell repertoires in COVID-19.

Sample: PBMCs or T cells enriched from blood (not recorded which). The source is a young woman who had recovered from COVID-19. This chain connects TRBV5-6 to TRBJ2-7; D may be TRBD1 (6 bases). CDR3 sequence reads: CASSSRRDTYYEQYF. The CDR3 DNA reads TGTGCCAGCAGCTCACGCCGGGACACGTACTACGAGCAGTACTTC.